One and the same sample provided the 21 T cell receptor beta chains below, sequenced in a study of cytomegalovirus exposure and HLA in healthy donors. The primer mix had 60 Vbeta and 13 Jbeta primers. The table came from immunoSEQ multiplex PCR; TCRdb's copy has only in-frame clones and leaves some out. The table lists approximately 170,000 clones, over 70% of them singletons. The sequenced sample consisted of PBMCs. The receptors originated from a woman in her twenties or thirties in good health and CMV-seropositive.

Judged by abundance, this clone is medium-sized. This chain uses TRBV6-6 with TRBJ1-5, with D possibly being TRBD1 (5 bases). V was trimmed by 7 bases and J by 0 bases, leaving 10 bases between them. In germline, CDR1 is MNHNY, CDR2 SVGAGI (reference sequence). The CDR3 runs to 14 residues. CDR3 nucleotide sequence: TGTGCCAGCAAGACAGTAAATAGCAATCAGCCCCAGCATTTT. It codes for CASKTVNSNQPQHF.

The rearrangement joins TRBV29-1 to TRBJ1-2; 7 bases fit TRBD1. This CDR3 is 13 amino acids long. Trimming at V came to 4 bases and at J to 8 bases, leaving 10 bases not matched to a gene. Germline CDR1 reads SQVTM; CDR2 reads ANQGSEA. Here the CDR3 reads CSVVWRGRAGYTF. CDR3 DNA: TGCAGCGTTGTCTGGAGGGGGCGCGCGGGCTACACCTTC.

The J gene is TRBJ2-2, the V gene TRBV19; D not resolved. This CDR3 is 13 amino acids long. Germline V gene lookup returns CDR1 LNHDA and CDR2 SQIVND (reference sequence). Trimming stripped 6 bases from V and 7 bases from J, with 12 bases between. The CDR3 bases are TGTGCCAGTAGCCCCCTTCGAGGCGGGGAGCTGTTTTTT. This gives the protein CASSPLRGGELFF.

This clone was counted once. The genes are TRBV18 and TRBJ2-1; TRBD1 matches at 7 bases. CDR3 length: 17 residues. The germline V gene has CDR1 KGHSH and CDR2 LQKENI. The trim removed 3 bases at V and 9 bases at J, leaving 17 bases unmatched. CDR3 sequence: CASSPRTSTGVAGEQFF. CDR3 nucleotides: TGTGCCAGCTCACCGCGTACAAGCACAGGGGTGGCTGGTGAGCAGTTCTTC.

CDR3 residues: CASSSRWGRREQFF. The CDR3, as DNA: TGTGCCAGCAGCTCCCGGTGGGGCCGACGGGAGCAGTTCTTC. V gene TRBV7-6 combines with J gene TRBJ2-1, with D possibly matching TRBD1 (5 bases). V was shortened by 4 bases and J by 10 bases, with 17 bases between the two germline ends. Germline CDR1 and CDR2: SGHVS and FNYEAQ. The CDR3 sequence is 14 residues long.

This chain links TRBV11-3 with TRBJ2-7; 8 nucleotides align to TRBD2. CDR3 length equals 13 residues. With 4 bases clipped from V and 3 bases from J, the junction kept 2 bases outside the gene matches. The germline V gene has CDR1 SGHNT and CDR2 YENEEA. CDR3 DNA: TGTGCCAGCAGCTCCACTAGCGGCTACGAGCAGTACTTC. The encoded protein is CASSSTSGYEQYF.

The V gene is TRBV5-1, the J gene TRBJ1-1; D possibly corresponds to TRBD1 (5 bases). The V end was cut by 0 bases, the J end by 4 bases, with 7 bases between. This CDR3 contains 13 residues. The germline V gene encodes CDR1 SGHRS and CDR2 YFSETQ. The CDR3 bases are TGCGCCAGCAGCTTGGACGGGGGCACTGAAGCTTTCTTT. It codes for CASSLDGGTEAFF.

The V call is TRBV4-1, the J call TRBJ2-7; D is uncertain. Germline V lookup: CDR1 MGHRA, CDR2 YSYEKL. This CDR3 is built from 14 residues. Trimming removed 1 base at V and 4 bases at J, with 11 bases between. As DNA, the CDR3 is TGCGCCAGCAGCCAAGGGGCAGGTTCGTACGAGCAGTACTTC. This encodes CASSQGAGSYEQYF.

The rearrangement links TRBV6-5 to TRBJ1-1; the D is unclear. Trimming cost V 2 bases and J 1 base, with 5 bases left between them. Germline loops: CDR1 MNHEY, CDR2 SVGAGI. The CDR3 length is 13 residues. CDR3 sequence: CASSYGRNTEAFF. The CDR3 nucleotides are TGTGCCAGCAGTTACGGGAGGAACACTGAAGCTTTCTTT.

This clone was detected only once. The chain carries TRBV28 and TRBJ1-4; TRBD1 aligns across 8 bases. The germline gives CDR1 MDHEN, CDR2 SYDVKM. The J segment lost 0 bases and the V segment lost 5 bases, leaving 5 bases of the junction unmatched. The CDR3 sequence is 16 residues long. CDR3 in amino acids: CASSGQGLTTNEKLFF. The CDR3 DNA reads as TGTGCCAGCAGTGGACAGGGACTTACAACTAATGAAAAACTGTTTTTT.

This clone appeared a single time. The CDR3 loop reads CASRVAGVSDEQYF. In DNA, the CDR3 is TGTGCCAGCAGAGTAGCGGGAGTCTCGGACGAGCAGTACTTC. V is TRBV6-1 and J is TRBJ2-5; 9 bases line up with TRBD2. The end of the DNA aligns better with TRBJ2-7, so the J call may be wrong. Germline V gene data show CDR1 as MNHNS and CDR2 as SASEGT. This CDR3 comprises 14 residues.

The chain recombines TRBV5-4 with TRBJ2-5; possible D gene TRBD1, 5 bases. V lost 4 bases, J lost 3 bases, and 10 bases lay in between. The germline gives CDR1 SGHNT, CDR2 YYREEE (reference sequence). This CDR3 has 13 residues. For the CDR3, the DNA is TGTGCCAGCAGCGCCGACAGAAAAGAGACCCAGTACTTC. It is translated as CASSADRKETQYF.

This clone showed up just a few times. The chain's CDR3 is CASSDTRIGTTYEQYF. The CDR3 DNA reads TGTGCCAGCAGTGATACTAGAATCGGGACTACCTACGAGCAGTACTTC. The chain recombines TRBV25-1 with TRBJ2-7; 7 bases match TRBD2. The V segment lost 3 bases and the J segment 2 bases; nucleotides outside the gene matches: 10. From germline, CDR1 is MGHDK and CDR2 SYGVNS. The CDR3 is made up of 16 amino acids.

The chain has TRBV7-9 and TRBJ2-7, with TRBD2 matching 10 bases. CDR3 length: 19 amino acids. Trimming at V came to 5 bases and at J to 0 bases, leaving 16 bases not matched to a gene. CDR1 and CDR2 (germline): SEHNR, FQNEAQ (reference sequence). CDR3 loop: CASSLRDGGTSVSSYEQYF. The CDR3, as DNA: TGTGCCAGCAGCCTTCGGGACGGAGGGACTAGCGTAAGCTCCTACGAGCAGTACTTC.

This sequence joins TRBV25-1 and TRBJ1-1; D may be TRBD1 (5 bases). Germline V lookup: CDR1 MGHDK, CDR2 SYGVNS. Between the trimmed V and J ends, which lost 5 bases and 4 bases, there was a span of 23 bases. The CDR3 length is 17 residues. The CDR3 reads CASSPPPDKGIGTEAFF. The CDR3 bases are TGTGCCAGCAGTCCGCCCCCCGATAAGGGGATAGGCACTGAAGCTTTCTTT.

The gene calls are TRBV5-4 and TRBJ2-7, with D perhaps matching TRBD2 (7 bases). This CDR3 is 16 amino acids long. V was clipped by 4 bases and J by 7 bases, with 24 bases between them. Germline assignment: CDR1 SGHNT and CDR2 YYREEE (reference sequence). The CDR3 protein is CASSGEGDFYTREQYF. CDR3 sequence (DNA): TGTGCCAGCAGCGGGGAGGGGGACTTCTACACGAGGGAGCAGTACTTC.

The chain links TRBV20-1 to TRBJ1-5; D is ambiguous. V lost 3 bases, J lost 6 bases, and 3 bases lay in between. Germline V lookup: CDR1 DFQATT, CDR2 SNEGSKA (reference sequence). CDR3 length: 10 residues. The CDR3 bases are TGCAGTGCTAGCCGTCAGCCCCAGCATTTT. It encodes CSASRQPQHF.

The chain employs TRBV6-6 and TRBJ1-4; D is unclear. V lost 6 bases, J lost 5 bases, and 13 bases lay in between. The CDR3 length is 14 residues. The V gene's germline CDR1 is MNHNY and CDR2 SVGAGI (reference sequence). For the CDR3, the DNA is TGTGCCAGCAGCAACAGTCCGGCAAATGAAAAACTGTTTTTT. As protein: CASSNSPANEKLFF.

The genes are TRBV28 and TRBJ2-2, with TRBD2 matching 7 bases. Looked up from germline, CDR1 is MDHEN and CDR2 is SYDVKM. The CDR3 has 15 residues. The J segment lost 4 bases and the V segment lost 3 bases, leaving 5 bases of the junction unmatched. DNA of the CDR3: TGTGCCAGCAGTTTTCAGCGGGGATTCACCGGGGAGCTGTTTTTT. Residues: CASSFQRGFTGELFF.

This clone has just one count. The V gene is TRBV5-1, the J gene TRBJ2-5, with D maybe TRBD2 (6 bases). The J call could be wrong; TRBJ2-7 is a better fit for the DNA end. The CDR3 is 16 residues long. Germline CDR1 is SGHRS and CDR2 is YFSETQ. In nucleotides, the CDR3 is TGCGCCAGCAGCTTGGATTTTAGCGGATCCACCTACGAGCAGTACTTC. Translating it yields CASSLDFSGSTYEQYF.

The V gene is TRBV2, the J gene TRBJ1-2; 7 bases agree with TRBD1. Germline assignment: CDR1 SNHLY and CDR2 FYNNEI. V shed 1 base and J 8 bases; nucleotides not matched to a gene: 7. CDR3 length: 14 residues. The CDR3, as DNA: TGTGCCAGCAGTGAAGTGGGGACAGCCCAGGGCTACACCTTC. This codes for CASSEVGTAQGYTF. The full variable domain, in which reference TRBV2 and TRBJ1-2 provide the parts outside the CDR3, is EPEVTQTPSHQVTQMGQEVILRCVPISNHLYFYWYRQILGQKVEFLVSFYNNEISEKSEIFDDQFSVERPDGSNFTLKIRSTKLEDSAMYFCASSEVGTAQGYTFGSGTRLTVV.